This T cell receptor beta chain was documented in a study of T cell responses to AZD1222 COVID-19 vaccine. Whole-study findings and limits: It should be noted that donors were predominantly white British and more often female, and clonal diversity was possibly underestimated. Distributed over spike, vaccine-associated CD4 TCRs predominated at 160-218 and 743-854. Without day 14 samples, only post-peak T cell repertoires were studied.

The repertoire was sequenced with immunoSEQ multiplex PCR; TCRdb's copy has only in-frame clones and lacks some. Among about 140,000 clones, approximately 90% were seen once, and the ten largest hold 4%. CDR3 length: 14 amino acids. CDR1 is SGHTA, CDR2 FQGNSA, per germline. The germline V and J ends were trimmed by 4 bases and 6 bases, with 14 bases remaining between them. To note about this clone: What it binds is unknown.

The rearrangement joins TRBV7-2 to TRBJ2-3; D unclear. The sequence derives from an adult who received the AZD1222 COVID-19 vaccine. This specimen consisted of peripheral blood, obtained 28 days after the second AZD1222 dose. As DNA, the CDR3 is TGTGCCAGCAGCTCGGAGCCGAGGCTTGATACGCAGTATTTT. It translates to CASSSEPRLDTQYF.